The clone carrying this T cell receptor (beta chain) has ten or more counts. Its specificity is unknown. Germline CDR1 and CDR2: MGHRA and YSYEKL. CDR3 size: 16 residues. With 4 bases removed from V and 4 bases from J, the gap between germline ends came to 17 bases. This entry comes from a study of breast tumors, draining lymph nodes, adjacent tissues. Study-wide findings and caveats: Tumor TCR diversity was below lymph nodes but above nontumor tissue. Tumor T cell lymph node origin was a supported hypothesis, not proven. Luminal-like breast cancer showed significantly greater tumor-nontumor repertoire similarity than basal-like breast cancer did.

One entry per CDR3 protein results from TCRdb running MiXCR on the multiplex PCR reads. Of under 250,000 distinct CDR3 sequences listed, 32% are singletons. Breast cancer patients provided tissue from their axillary draining lymph nodes. The chain recombines TRBV4-1 with TRBJ1-3; D not resolved. The clonotype originates from a female donor with breast cancer. Some clones in this sample may be carry-over from other donors' samples. Specimen: axillary lymph node tissue. CDR3 loop: CASSRLAPGLGNTIYF. The DNA of the CDR3 is TGCGCCAGCAGCCGTCTCGCCCCTGGTCTCGGAAACACCATATATTTT.